One and the same sample provided the 13 T cell receptor beta chains below, sequenced in a study of T cell responses to AZD1222 COVID-19 vaccine. Using immunoSEQ multiplex PCR, the repertoire was profiled, and TCRdb retains in-frame clones only, with some absent. The sample includes 100,000 to 150,000 clones, about 88% of them seen just once. Source: peripheral blood, taken on day 0 of AZD1222 vaccination. These receptor sequences come from an adult in good health.

The chain uses TRBV3-1 (or the pseudogene TRBV3-2) and TRBJ1-5; D not certain. CDR1 and CDR2 from the germline V gene are LGHDT and YNNKEL (reference sequence). The V end lost 4 bases, the J end lost 5 bases, and 12 bases lay between the germline ends. The CDR3 totals 14 residues. CDR3 DNA sequence: TGTGCCAGCAGCCCGATGGCGATGGATCAGCCCCAGCATTTT. Amino acids: CASSPMAMDQPQHF.

This chain joins TRBV18 and TRBJ1-6; D is ambiguous. Trimming removed 1 base at V and 8 bases at J, with 15 bases between. CDR1 KGHSH and CDR2 LQKENI come from the germline V gene. This CDR3 spans 16 amino acids. The CDR3 here is CASSPLRSIRDSPLHF. CDR3 DNA sequence: TGTGCCAGCTCACCACTCCGGTCTATTCGTGATTCACCCCTCCACTTT.

The rearrangement joins TRBV28 to TRBJ2-1; 10 bases are shared with TRBD2. The germline gives CDR1 MDHEN, CDR2 SYDVKM. This CDR3 region has 14 residues. V lost 6 bases, J lost 8 bases, and 7 bases stayed unmatched. The CDR3 bases are TGTGCCAGCAGGAGCGGGGGGGCTAGGGATGAGCAGTTCTTC. It is translated as CASRSGGARDEQFF. Combining the CDR3 with reference TRBV28 and TRBJ2-1 gives the whole variable domain DVKVTQSSRYLVKRTGEKVFLECVQDMDHENMFWYRQDPGLGLRLIYFSYDVKMKEKGDIPEGYSVSREKKERFSLILESASTNQTSMYLCASRSGGARDEQFFGPGTRLTVL.

This CDR3 reads CASSEHPNTEAFF. CDR3 nucleotides: TGTGCCAGCAGTGAACACCCGAACACTGAAGCTTTCTTT. The rearrangement links TRBV6-4 to TRBJ1-1; D unresolved. Deletions cut 3 bases from V and 1 base from J, with 6 bases between. The length of the CDR3 is 13 residues. Germline-derived CDR1 and CDR2 are MRHNA and SNTAGT.

The V gene is TRBV4-1, the J gene TRBJ1-1; no definite D call. The CDR3 covers 14 residues. Germline V gives CDR1 MGHRA, CDR2 YSYEKL. Trimming cost V 1 base and J 2 bases, with 8 bases left between them. DNA of the CDR3: TGCGCCAGCAGCCAAGGGGAGGGAAACACTGAAGCTTTCTTT. As protein: CASSQGEGNTEAFF.

This clone was observed a single time. This chain connects TRBV9 to TRBJ1-3, with D possibly TRBD1 on 5 matching bases. Trimming pared 3 bases from V and 0 bases from J, leaving 10 bases between. This CDR3 contains 15 residues. The germline V gene has CDR1 SGDLS and CDR2 YYNGEE. The CDR3 DNA reads as TGTGCCAGCAGCGCGGGACGGCACTCTGGAAACACCATATATTTT. It translates to CASSAGRHSGNTIYF.

V and J are TRBV29-1 and TRBJ1-3; D not resolved. The CDR3 totals 14 residues. Germline CDR1 reads SQVTM; CDR2 reads ANQGSEA. V lost 1 base to trimming and J lost 4 bases, with 11 bases between them. The CDR3 loop is CSVEVRGAGNTIYF. In nucleotides, the CDR3 is TGCAGCGTTGAAGTGCGGGGTGCCGGAAACACCATATATTTT.

V usage is TRBV7-9 and J usage is TRBJ2-1; 7 bases line up with TRBD2. CDR1 is SEHNR and CDR2 is FQNEAQ in the germline V gene (reference sequence). CDR3 length: 16 amino acids. J gave up 8 bases and V 1 base, and 11 bases lay outside the gene matches. This CDR3 reads CASSLVAGARRYEQFF. CDR3 sequence (DNA): TGTGCCAGCAGCTTAGTTGCGGGAGCAAGAAGATATGAGCAGTTCTTC. Drawing the rest from reference TRBV7-9 and TRBJ2-1, the complete variable domain is DTGVSQNPRHKITKRGQNVTFRCDPISEHNRLYWYRQTLGQGPEFLTYFQNEAQLEKSRLLSDRFSAERPKGSFSTLEIQRTEQGDSAMYLCASSLVAGARRYEQFFGPGTRLTVL.

This rearrangement joins TRBV12-3 or TRBV12-4 to TRBJ1-2, with D hard to call. V was cut by 2 bases and J by 4 bases, with 5 bases left in between. The CDR3 is made up of 12 amino acids. Here the CDR3 DNA reads TGTGCCAGCAGTTTAAGGTTCTATGGCTACACCTTC. Protein: CASSLRFYGYTF.

The CDR3 DNA reads TGTGCCAGCAGACTGGGACGGGTTAATTCACCCCTCCACTTT. Its protein product is CASRLGRVNSPLHF. V gene TRBV6-6 combines with J gene TRBJ1-6; possible D gene TRBD1, 5 bases. CDR3 size: 14 residues. CDR1 and CDR2 (germline): MNHNY, SVGAGI (reference sequence). The V end lost 6 bases, the J end lost 6 bases, and 12 bases lay between the germline ends.

This chain uses TRBV7-2 with TRBJ1-2; weak D call: TRBD1 (6 bases). CDR1 is SGHTA and CDR2 is FQGNSA in the germline V gene. The V gene lost 1 base and the J gene lost 6 bases, with 9 bases spanning the gap. The CDR3 has 13 amino acids. The chain's CDR3 is CASSLDRDHGYTF. The CDR3 DNA follows: TGTGCCAGCAGCTTAGACAGGGACCATGGCTACACCTTC.

The chain carries TRBV3-1 (or the pseudogene TRBV3-2) and TRBJ1-2, with no clear D. Trimming took 4 bases from V and 4 from J, leaving 16 bases between them. There are 15 residues in the CDR3. Germline CDR1 is LGHDT and CDR2 is YNNKEL (reference sequence). CDR3: CASSPARGAAYGYTF. For the CDR3, the DNA is TGTGCCAGCAGCCCGGCACGCGGCGCAGCCTATGGCTACACCTTC.

This clone was observed once. The CDR3 nucleotides read TGCGCCAGCAGCTTGGCGGCAGGGCGGCCCTACGAGCAGTACTTC. Translating it yields CASSLAAGRPYEQYF. J is TRBJ2-7 and V is TRBV5-1; the D gene is possibly TRBD1 (5 bases). The CDR3 is 15 residues long. V lost 0 bases and J 2 bases, leaving 12 bases between the germline ends. Germline CDR1 and CDR2: SGHRS and YFSETQ.